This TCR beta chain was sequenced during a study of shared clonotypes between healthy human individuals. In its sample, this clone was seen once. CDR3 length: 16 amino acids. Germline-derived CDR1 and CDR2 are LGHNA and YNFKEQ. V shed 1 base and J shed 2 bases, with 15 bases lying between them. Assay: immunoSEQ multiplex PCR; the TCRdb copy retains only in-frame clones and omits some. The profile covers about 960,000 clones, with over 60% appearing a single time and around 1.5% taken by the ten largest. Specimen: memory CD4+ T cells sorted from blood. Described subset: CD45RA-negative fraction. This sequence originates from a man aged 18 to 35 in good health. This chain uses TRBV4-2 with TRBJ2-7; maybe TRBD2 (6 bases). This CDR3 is CASSQGGGGGTYEQYF. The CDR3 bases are TGTGCCAGCAGCCAAGGGGGTGGGGGAGGAACCTACGAGCAGTACTTC.